The following is a TCR beta chain sequence with its context. Its antigen is unknown. At one end the junction does not follow the germline gene, possibly because of a read error. Method: immunoSEQ multiplex PCR; TCRdb's copy keeps in-frame clones and lacks some. The table has approximately 120,000 clones, about 71% seen once. This sample was included in a study of shared clonotypes between healthy human individuals. Study-level points and caveats: Owing to a small donor count, the genetic and exposure-history diversity represented was limited.

The CDR3 extends over 15 amino acids. Germline CDR1 reads MNHNS; CDR2 reads SASEGT. Sequenced: memory CD8+ T cells sorted from blood. Described subset: CD45RO+ cells pooled with CCR7-negative TemRA cells. The TCR sequence derives from a woman aged 25 to 45 in good health. The chain recombines TRBV6-1 with TRBJ2-1; 8 positions match TRBD2. CDR3 DNA: TGTGCCATCAGTGAGACGGGACTAGCCTACAATGAGCAGTTCTTC. Encoded protein: CAISETGLAYNEQFF.